This T cell receptor (beta chain) was retrieved from a study of cytomegalovirus exposure and HLA in healthy donors. General observations from the study: It was in a later analysis that TCR association rates were seen to vary by HLA locus, highest for DRB1 and lowest for HLA-C.

Germline V gene lookup returns CDR1 SGHTA and CDR2 FQGNSA. Trimming removed 1 base from V and 1 base from J; junction bases left unmatched: 12. The CDR3 runs to 18 residues. In this sample, this clone turned up once. Antigen: not known. The PCR used 60 Vbeta and 13 Jbeta primers. The data were produced by immunoSEQ multiplex PCR, yet TCRdb's version contains in-frame clones alone and is incomplete. The data hold about 170,000 clones, with 60% to 85% observed a single time. Sequenced: PBMCs. The sequence was collected from a female donor in good health and CMV-seronegative. The genes are TRBV7-2 and TRBJ2-7, with 8 bases lining up with TRBD2. CDR3 nucleotides: TGTGCCAGCAGCTTAGGGTGGGGGGCTAGCGGGCAATCCTACGAGCAGTACTTC. Residues: CASSLGWGASGQSYEQYF.